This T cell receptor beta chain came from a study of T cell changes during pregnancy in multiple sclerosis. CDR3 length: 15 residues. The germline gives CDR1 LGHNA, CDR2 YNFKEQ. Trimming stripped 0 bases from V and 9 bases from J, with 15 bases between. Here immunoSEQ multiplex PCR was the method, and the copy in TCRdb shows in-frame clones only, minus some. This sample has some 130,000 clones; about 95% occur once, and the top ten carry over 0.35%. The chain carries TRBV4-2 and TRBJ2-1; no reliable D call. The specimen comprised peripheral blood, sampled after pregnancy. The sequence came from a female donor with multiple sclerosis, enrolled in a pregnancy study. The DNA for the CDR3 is TGTGCCAGCAGCCAAGAGTCGGCCGGGTCCGGTGAGCAGTTCTTC. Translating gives CASSQESAGSGEQFF.